The rows below give T cell receptor beta chains drawn from one sample of a study of monozygotic twins with cystic fibrosis. Sequencing used immunoSEQ multiplex PCR; TCRdb keeps in-frame clones, though not all of them. This sample has fewer than 30,000 clones, with 96% found just once. Source material: blood. The origin of the receptors is a girl under 10 years old with cystic fibrosis. The CDR3 runs from the conserved cysteine through the conserved F or W. D genes are given only for firm matches. Only some rows state a clone size, as once, few, many or a class for expanded clones.

abundance: .
v_gene: TRBV6-1
d_gene: .
j_gene: TRBJ1-1
CDR3nt: TGTGCCAGCACCCTACAAGAGGGAAGGAACACTGAAGCTTTCTTT
CDR3aa: CASTLQEGRNTEAFF

abundance: .
v_gene: TRBV6-1
d_gene: TRBD1
j_gene: TRBJ2-2
CDR3nt: TGTGCCAGCAGCTTCCGGGACAGGAGCACCGGGGAGCTGTTTTTT
CDR3aa: CASSFRDRSTGELFF

abundance: .
v_gene: TRBV15
d_gene: .
j_gene: TRBJ2-7
CDR3nt: TGTGCCACCAGCAGAATCAGGGGAGGTTCCTACGAGCAGTACTTC
CDR3aa: CATSRIRGGSYEQYF

abundance: once
v_gene: TRBV10-2
d_gene: .
j_gene: TRBJ1-3
CDR3nt: TGCGCCAGCTGGCCGGAACCAGGCAGCTCTGGAAACACCATATATTTT
CDR3aa: CASWPEPGSSGNTIYF

abundance: once
v_gene: TRBV7-2
d_gene: TRBD2
j_gene: TRBJ2-5
CDR3nt: TGTGCCAGCACCTTCAATAGCGGGAGGGGAGAGACCCAGTACTTC
CDR3aa: CASTFNSGRGETQYF

abundance: once
v_gene: TRBV2
d_gene: TRBD1
j_gene: TRBJ1-5
CDR3nt: TGTGCCAGCAGTGAATGGGGGACAGCGAATCAGCCCCAGCATTTT
CDR3aa: CASSEWGTANQPQHF

abundance: .
v_gene: TRBV7-9
d_gene: TRBD1
j_gene: TRBJ1-5
CDR3nt: TGTGCCAGCAGCTCGGACAGGGACTCTAGCAATCAGCCCCAGCATTTT
CDR3aa: CASSSDRDSSNQPQHF

abundance: .
v_gene: TRBV10-3
d_gene: .
j_gene: TRBJ1-3
CDR3nt: TGTGCCATCAGTGAGTCGGCGGGCCACTCTGGAAACACCATATATTTT
CDR3aa: CAISESAGHSGNTIYF

abundance: .
v_gene: TRBV4-3
d_gene: .
j_gene: TRBJ2-1
CDR3nt: TGCGCCAGCAGCCAAGGTCAGGGGTACTACAATGAGCAGTTCTTC
CDR3aa: CASSQGQGYYNEQFF

abundance: .
v_gene: TRBV27
d_gene: .
j_gene: TRBJ2-7
CDR3nt: TGTGCCAGCAGGCGCAGCTATCGGACATCGTCCTACGAGCAGTACTTC
CDR3aa: CASRRSYRTSSYEQYF

abundance: .
v_gene: TRBV29-1
d_gene: TRBD1
j_gene: TRBJ2-7
CDR3nt: TGCAGCGTTGTATCCAGGACAGGGACCTACGAGCAGTACTTC
CDR3aa: CSVVSRTGTYEQYF

abundance: .
v_gene: TRBV25-1
d_gene: .
j_gene: TRBJ2-2
CDR3nt: TGTGCCAGCAGTGAAACCGGACTTACCGCGGGGGAGCTGTTTTTT
CDR3aa: CASSETGLTAGELFF

abundance: .
v_gene: TRBV21-1
d_gene: .
j_gene: TRBJ2-2
CDR3nt: TGTGCCAGCATCCCACTAGGCCTGGAGCTGTTTTTT
CDR3aa: CASIPLGLELFF

abundance: .
v_gene: TRBV4-2
d_gene: .
j_gene: TRBJ2-6
CDR3nt: TGTGCCAGCAGCCAAGACGCGGGGGCCGGGGCCAACGTCCTGACTTTC
CDR3aa: CASSQDAGAGANVLTF

abundance: .
v_gene: TRBV4-3
d_gene: TRBD1
j_gene: TRBJ2-1
CDR3nt: TGCGCCAGCAGCCAATCGGGACAGGAGCAGTTCTTC
CDR3aa: CASSQSGQEQFF

abundance: .
v_gene: TRBV7-6
d_gene: .
j_gene: TRBJ2-7
CDR3nt: TGTGCCAGCAGCTTAGGTTACGGGGGAGGGGGCGAGCAGTACTTC
CDR3aa: CASSLGYGGGGEQYF

abundance: few
v_gene: TRBV27
d_gene: .
j_gene: TRBJ2-7
CDR3nt: TGTGCCAGCAGGCCCGGGACCCACTACGAGCAGTACTTC
CDR3aa: CASRPGTHYEQYF

abundance: medium-sized
v_gene: TRBV6-5
d_gene: TRBD2
j_gene: TRBJ2-1
CDR3nt: TGTGCCAGCAGTTACGGCGGGAGCCACAATGAGCAGTTCTTC
CDR3aa: CASSYGGSHNEQFF